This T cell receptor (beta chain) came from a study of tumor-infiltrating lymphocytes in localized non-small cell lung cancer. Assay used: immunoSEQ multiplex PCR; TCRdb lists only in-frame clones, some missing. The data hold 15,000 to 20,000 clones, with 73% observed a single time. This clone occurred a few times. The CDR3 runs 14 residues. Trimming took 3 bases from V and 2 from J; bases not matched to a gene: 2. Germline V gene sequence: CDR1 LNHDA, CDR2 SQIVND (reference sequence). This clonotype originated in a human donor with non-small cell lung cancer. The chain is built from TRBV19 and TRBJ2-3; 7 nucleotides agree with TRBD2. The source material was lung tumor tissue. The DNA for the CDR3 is TGTGCCAGTAGTATGAGCGGGGCCACAGATACGCAGTATTTT. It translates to CASSMSGATDTQYF.